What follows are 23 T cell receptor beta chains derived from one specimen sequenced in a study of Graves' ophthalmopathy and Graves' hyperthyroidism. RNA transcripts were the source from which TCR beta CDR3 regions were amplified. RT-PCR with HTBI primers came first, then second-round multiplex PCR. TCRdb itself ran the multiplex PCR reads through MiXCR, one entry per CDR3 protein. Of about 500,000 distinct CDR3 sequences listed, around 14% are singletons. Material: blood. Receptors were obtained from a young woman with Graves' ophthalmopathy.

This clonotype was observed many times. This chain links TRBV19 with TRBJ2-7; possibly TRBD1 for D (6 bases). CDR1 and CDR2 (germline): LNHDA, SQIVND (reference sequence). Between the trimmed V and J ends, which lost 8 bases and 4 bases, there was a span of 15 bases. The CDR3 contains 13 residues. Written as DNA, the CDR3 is TGTGCCAGTTCCAACCGGGACAATTACGAGCAGTACTTC. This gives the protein CASSNRDNYEQYF. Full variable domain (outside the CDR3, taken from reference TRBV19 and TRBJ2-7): DGGITQSPKYLFRKEGQNVTLSCEQNLNHDAMYWYRQDPGQGLRLIYYSQIVNDFQKGDIAEGYSVSREKKESFPLTVTSAQKNPTAFYLCASSNRDNYEQYFGPGTRLTVT.

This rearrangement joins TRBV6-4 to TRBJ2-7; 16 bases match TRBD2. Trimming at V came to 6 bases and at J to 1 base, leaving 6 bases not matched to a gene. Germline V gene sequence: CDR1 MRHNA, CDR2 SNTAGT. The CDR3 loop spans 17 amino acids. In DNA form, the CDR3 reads TGTGCCAGCAGACTCGGGACTAGCGGGGGGGCATCCTACGAGCAGTACTTC. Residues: CASRLGTSGGASYEQYF.

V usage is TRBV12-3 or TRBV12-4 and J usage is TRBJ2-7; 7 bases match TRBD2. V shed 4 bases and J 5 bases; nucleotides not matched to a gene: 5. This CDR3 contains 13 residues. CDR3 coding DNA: TGTGCCAGCAGTTGGACTAGTTTTGACGAGCAGTACTTC. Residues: CASSWTSFDEQYF.

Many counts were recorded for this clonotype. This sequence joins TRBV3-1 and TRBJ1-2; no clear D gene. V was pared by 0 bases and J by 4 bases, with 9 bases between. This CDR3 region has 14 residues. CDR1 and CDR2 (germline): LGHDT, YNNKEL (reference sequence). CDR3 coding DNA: TGTGCCAGCAGCCAAGATCGGGCGTCCTATGGCTACACCTTC. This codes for CASSQDRASYGYTF.

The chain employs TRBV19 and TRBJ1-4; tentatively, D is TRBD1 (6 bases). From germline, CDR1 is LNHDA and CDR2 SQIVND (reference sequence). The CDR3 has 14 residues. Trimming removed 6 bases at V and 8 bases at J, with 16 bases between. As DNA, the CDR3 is TGTGCCAGTAGCCGCAAAGGGGGAGGGGAAAAACTGTTTTTT. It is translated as CASSRKGGGEKLFF.

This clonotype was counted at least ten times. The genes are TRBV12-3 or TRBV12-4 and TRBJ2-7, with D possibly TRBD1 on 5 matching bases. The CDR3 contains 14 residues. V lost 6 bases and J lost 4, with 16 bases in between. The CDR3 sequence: CASSYRNSRYEQYF. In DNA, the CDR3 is TGTGCCAGCAGCTACAGGAACTCCAGATACGAGCAGTACTTC.

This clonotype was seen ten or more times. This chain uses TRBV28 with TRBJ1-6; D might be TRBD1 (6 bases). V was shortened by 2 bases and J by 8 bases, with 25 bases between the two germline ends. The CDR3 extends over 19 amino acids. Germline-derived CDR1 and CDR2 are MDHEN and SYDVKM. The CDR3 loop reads CASSLPRGAVIGGDSPLHF. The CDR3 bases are TGTGCCAGCAGTTTACCGCGGGGGGCCGTGATAGGGGGTGATTCACCCCTCCACTTT. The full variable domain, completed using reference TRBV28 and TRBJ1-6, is DVKVTQSSRYLVKRTGEKVFLECVQDMDHENMFWYRQDPGLGLRLIYFSYDVKMKEKGDIPEGYSVSREKKERFSLILESASTNQTSMYLCASSLPRGAVIGGDSPLHFGNGTRLTVT.

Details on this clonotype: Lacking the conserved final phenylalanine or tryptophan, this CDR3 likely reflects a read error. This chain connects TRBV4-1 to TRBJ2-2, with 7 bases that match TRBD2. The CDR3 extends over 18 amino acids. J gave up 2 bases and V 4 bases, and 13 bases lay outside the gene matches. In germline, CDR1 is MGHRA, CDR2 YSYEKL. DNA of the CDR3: TGCGCCAGCAGCCTTTCCCCGTCGGGACTACTAAACACCGGGGAGCTGTTTTCT. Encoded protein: CASSLSPSGLLNTGELFS.

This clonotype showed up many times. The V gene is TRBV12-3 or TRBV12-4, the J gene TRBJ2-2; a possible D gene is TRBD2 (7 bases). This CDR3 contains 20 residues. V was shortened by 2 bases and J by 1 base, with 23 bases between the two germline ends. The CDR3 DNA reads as TGTGCCAGCAGTTTACGGGGGGCAGGGCCCTTTACTTTGAACACCGGGGAGCTGTTTTTT. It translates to CASSLRGAGPFTLNTGELFF.

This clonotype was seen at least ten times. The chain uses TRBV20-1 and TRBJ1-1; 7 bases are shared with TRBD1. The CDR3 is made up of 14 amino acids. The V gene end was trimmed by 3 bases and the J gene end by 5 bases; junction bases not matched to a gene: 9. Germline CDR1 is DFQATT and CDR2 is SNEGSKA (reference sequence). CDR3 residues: CSARAGGGITEAFF. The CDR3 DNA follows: TGCAGTGCTAGGGCAGGGGGAGGTATTACTGAAGCTTTCTTT.

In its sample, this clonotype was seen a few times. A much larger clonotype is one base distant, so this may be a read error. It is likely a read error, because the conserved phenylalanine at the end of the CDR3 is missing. This CDR3 reads CAISGQGGMNTEAFL. CDR3 nucleotide sequence: TGTGCCATCAGTGGACAGGGGGGGATGAACACTGAAGCTTTCTTG. The chain combines TRBV10-3 with TRBJ1-1; 9 bases are shared with TRBD1. Germline V gene data show CDR1 as ENHRY and CDR2 as SYGVKD. V lost 4 bases, J lost 0 bases, and 3 bases stayed unmatched. The CDR3 is 15 amino acids.

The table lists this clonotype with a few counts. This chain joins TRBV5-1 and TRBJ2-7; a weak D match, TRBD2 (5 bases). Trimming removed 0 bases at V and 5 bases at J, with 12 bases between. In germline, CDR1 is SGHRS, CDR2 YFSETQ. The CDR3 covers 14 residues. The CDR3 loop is CASSLAGLPDEQYF. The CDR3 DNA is TGCGCCAGCAGCTTGGCCGGACTCCCGGACGAGCAGTACTTC.

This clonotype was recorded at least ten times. The CDR3 sequence: CASSLDRGRGNGYTF. CDR3 sequence (DNA): TGCGCCAGCAGCTTGGACAGGGGGCGCGGGAACGGCTACACCTTC. The genes are TRBV5-1 and TRBJ1-2, with 9 bases lining up with TRBD1. CDR1 is SGHRS, CDR2 YFSETQ, per germline. The junction had 8 bases not matched to a gene; V was cut back by 0 bases and J by 8 bases. This CDR3 is built from 15 residues.

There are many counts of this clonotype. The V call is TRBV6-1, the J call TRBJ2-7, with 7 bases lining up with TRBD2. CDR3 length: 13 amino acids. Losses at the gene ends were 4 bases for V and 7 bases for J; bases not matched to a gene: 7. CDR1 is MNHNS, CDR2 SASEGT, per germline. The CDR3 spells CASSGGLVWEQYF. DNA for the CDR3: TGTGCCAGCAGTGGAGGACTAGTATGGGAGCAGTACTTC.

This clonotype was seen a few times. CDR3 residues: CASSSRLAGPRETQYF. The CDR3 DNA reads TGCGCCAGCAGCTCCCGACTAGCGGGGCCTCGAGAGACCCAGTACTTC. The chain recombines TRBV5-1 with TRBJ2-5, with 11 bases identical to TRBD2. Germline V CDR1 and CDR2: SGHRS, YFSETQ. CDR3 length equals 16 residues. Trimming took 3 bases from V and 4 from J; bases not matched to a gene: 8.

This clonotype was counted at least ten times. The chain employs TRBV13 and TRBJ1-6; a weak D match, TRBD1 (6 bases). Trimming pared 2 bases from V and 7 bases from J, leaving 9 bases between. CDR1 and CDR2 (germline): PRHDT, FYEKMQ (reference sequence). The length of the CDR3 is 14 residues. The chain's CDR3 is CASSLKQGNSPLHF. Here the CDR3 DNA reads TGTGCCAGCAGCTTAAAACAGGGAAATTCACCCCTCCACTTT. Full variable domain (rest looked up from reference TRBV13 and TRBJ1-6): AAGVIQSPRHLIKEKRETATLKCYPIPRHDTVYWYQQGPGQDPQFLISFYEKMQSDKGSIPDRFSAQQFSDYHSELNMSSLELGDSALYFCASSLKQGNSPLHFGNGTRLTVT.

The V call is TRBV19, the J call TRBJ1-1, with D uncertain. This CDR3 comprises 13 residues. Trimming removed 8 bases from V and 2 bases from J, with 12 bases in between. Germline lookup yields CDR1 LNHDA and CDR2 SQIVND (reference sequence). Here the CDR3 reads CASAWGGNTEAFF. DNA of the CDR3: TGTGCCAGTGCCTGGGGAGGAAACACTGAAGCTTTCTTT.

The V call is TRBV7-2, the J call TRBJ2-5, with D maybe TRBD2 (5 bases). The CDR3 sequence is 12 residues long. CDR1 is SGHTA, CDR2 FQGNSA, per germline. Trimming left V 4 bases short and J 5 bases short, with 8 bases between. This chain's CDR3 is CASSWERETQYF. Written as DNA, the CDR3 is TGTGCCAGCAGCTGGGAGCGGGAGACCCAGTACTTC.

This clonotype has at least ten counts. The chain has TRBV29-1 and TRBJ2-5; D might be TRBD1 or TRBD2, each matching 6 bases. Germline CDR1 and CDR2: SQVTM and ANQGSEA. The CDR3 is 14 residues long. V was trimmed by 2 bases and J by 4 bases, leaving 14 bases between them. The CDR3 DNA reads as TGCAGCGTTGAATGGGGGGCGTATGGAGAGACCCAGTACTTC. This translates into CSVEWGAYGETQYF.

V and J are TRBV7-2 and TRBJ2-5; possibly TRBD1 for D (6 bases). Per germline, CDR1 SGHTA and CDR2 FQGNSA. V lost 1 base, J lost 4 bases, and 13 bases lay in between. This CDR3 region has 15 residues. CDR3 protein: CASSLVQGIRETQYF. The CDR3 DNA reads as TGTGCCAGCAGCTTAGTTCAGGGGATAAGAGAGACCCAGTACTTC.

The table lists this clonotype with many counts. As DNA, the CDR3 is TGTGCCAGCAGCTTAGATTTCCAATCCTCGTACCAAGAGACCCAGTACTTC. Translation: CASSLDFQSSYQETQYF. The chain joins TRBV11-2 to TRBJ2-5; D call uncertain. CDR1 is SGHAT and CDR2 is FQNNGV in the germline V gene. The CDR3 sequence is 17 residues long. Trimming left V 0 bases short and J 0 bases short, with 14 bases between.

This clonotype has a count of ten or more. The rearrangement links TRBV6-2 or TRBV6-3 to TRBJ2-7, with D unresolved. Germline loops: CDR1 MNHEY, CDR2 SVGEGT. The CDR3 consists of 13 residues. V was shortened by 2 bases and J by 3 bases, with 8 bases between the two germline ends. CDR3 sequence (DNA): TGTGCCAGCAGTTACGAGATTTACTACGAGCAGTACTTC. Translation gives CASSYEIYYEQYF.

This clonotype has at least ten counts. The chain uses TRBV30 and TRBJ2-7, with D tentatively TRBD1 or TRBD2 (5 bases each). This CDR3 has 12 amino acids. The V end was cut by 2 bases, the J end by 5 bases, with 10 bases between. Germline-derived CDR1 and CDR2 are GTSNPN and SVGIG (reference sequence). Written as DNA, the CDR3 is TGTGCCTGGAGTAAACTAGGGGACGAGCAGTACTTC. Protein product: CAWSKLGDEQYF.